These 28 T cell receptor beta chains were all obtained from the same sample, sequenced in a study of blood T cell repertoires in COVID-19. Generated by immunoSEQ multiplex PCR, the TCRdb table keeps only in-frame clones and is missing some. The sample lists some 100,000 clones; about 90% were seen once. The sequencing sample was made of peripheral blood. These receptors all stem from a man aged 45 to 65 with acute or convalescent COVID-19.

The chain joins TRBV12-3 or TRBV12-4 to TRBJ2-3; D is ambiguous. The CDR3 extends over 13 amino acids. V lost 6 bases and J 0 bases, leaving 7 bases between the germline ends. The CDR3 region is CASSWASTDTQYF. The CDR3 region has the DNA TGTGCCAGCAGCTGGGCGAGCACAGATACGCAGTATTTT.

The table lists this clone with a few counts. The genes are TRBV4-1 and TRBJ1-5; D not resolved. From germline, CDR1 is MGHRA and CDR2 YSYEKL. The CDR3 is made up of 16 amino acids. Trimming took 1 base from V and 0 from J, leaving 10 bases between them. The DNA for the CDR3 is TGCGCCAGCAGCCAAGTGCTAGTCCTTAGCAATCAGCCCCAGCATTTT. Translating it yields CASSQVLVLSNQPQHF.

This clone occurred once. This same CDR3 is encoded by further DNA sequences in the sample. The V and J genes are TRBV5-1 and TRBJ2-5; 9 bases match TRBD2. CDR1 is SGHRS, CDR2 YFSETQ, per germline. The V and J ends lost 0 bases and 2 bases, in that order; junction bases with no gene match: 2. CDR3 length equals 15 residues. CDR3 bases: TGCGCCAGCAGCTTGGTCGCGGGGGGGCAAGAGACCCAGTACTTC. Protein sequence: CASSLVAGGQETQYF.

The rearrangement links TRBV6-2 or TRBV6-3 to TRBJ1-5; 8 positions agree with TRBD1. Unmatched junction bases numbered 5, after V lost 4 bases and J lost 3 bases. Per germline, CDR1 MNHEY and CDR2 SVGEGT. This CDR3 is built from 15 residues. The CDR3 bases are TGTGCCAGCAGTTTCCGGACAGGGAACAATCAGCCCCAGCATTTT. Translated, it gives CASSFRTGNNQPQHF.

The chain couples TRBV19 to TRBJ2-7, with a weak D call TRBD1 (6 bases). The CDR3 extends over 16 amino acids. Germline V gene data show CDR1 as LNHDA and CDR2 as SQIVND (reference sequence). V was shortened by 5 bases and J by 1 base, with 18 bases between the two germline ends. CDR3 coding DNA: TGTGCCAGTAGTGCCCCCTCAGGGGTTCGGTCCTACGAGCAGTACTTC. Its protein product is CASSAPSGVRSYEQYF.

V is TRBV27 and J is TRBJ2-1; the D gene is possibly TRBD2 (6 bases). Between the trimmed V and J ends, which lost 3 bases and 9 bases, there was a span of 18 bases. The CDR3 spans 15 residues. Germline lookup yields CDR1 MNHEY and CDR2 SMNVEV (reference sequence). CDR3 DNA sequence: TGTGCCAGCAGTTTCTTCGCGGGGCGTTACGGTGAGCAGTTCTTC. Residues: CASSFFAGRYGEQFF.

CDR3 sequence (DNA): TGTGCCAGCAGCTGGACAGGGGGAAGCAATCAGCCCCAGCATTTT. Its protein is CASSWTGGSNQPQHF. The V call is TRBV4-2, the J call TRBJ1-5; 10 positions agree with TRBD1. The V and J ends lost 5 bases and 1 base, in that order; junction bases with no gene match: 2. The V gene's germline CDR1 is LGHNA and CDR2 YNFKEQ. The CDR3 is made up of 15 amino acids.

The chain joins TRBV29-1 to TRBJ2-6; 7 bases match TRBD2. This CDR3 region has 17 residues. V lost 2 bases, J lost 1 base, and 8 bases stayed unmatched. CDR1 and CDR2 from the germline V gene are SQVTM and ANQGSEA. The DNA for the CDR3 is TGCAGCGTTGAATCCCTAACGCGGGGGTCTGGGGCCAACGTCCTGACTTTC. As protein: CSVESLTRGSGANVLTF.

This clone has a handful of counts. The chain is built from TRBV4-1 and TRBJ2-7; no firm D call. Trimming removed 4 bases at V and 3 bases at J, with 19 bases between. The germline V gene has CDR1 MGHRA and CDR2 YSYEKL. The CDR3 consists of 16 residues. This chain's CDR3 is CASSRPGVATDYEQYF. The CDR3 bases are TGCGCCAGCAGCCGCCCCGGAGTGGCAACTGACTACGAGCAGTACTTC.

The gene calls are TRBV5-1 and TRBJ1-5, with D possibly TRBD1 on 5 matching bases. The CDR3 has 16 amino acids. CDR1 is SGHRS and CDR2 is YFSETQ in the germline V gene. V was shortened by 4 bases and J by 3 bases, with 17 bases between the two germline ends. Written as DNA, the CDR3 is TGCGCCAGCAGCCCAAATATACCAGGGTACAATCAGCCCCAGCATTTT. It translates to CASSPNIPGYNQPQHF.

V and J are TRBV10-1 and TRBJ2-1; 8 positions agree with TRBD2. CDR1 and CDR2 (germline): WNHNN, SYGVQD (reference sequence). J lost 0 bases, V lost 2 bases, and 6 bases had no gene match. The CDR3 runs to 17 residues. The CDR3 protein is CASSEAVAGSSYNEQFF. In DNA form, the CDR3 reads TGCGCCAGCAGTGAGGCTGTAGCGGGGAGCTCCTACAATGAGCAGTTCTTC.

V gene TRBV30 combines with J gene TRBJ1-2; no clear D gene. V lost 3 bases, J lost 7 bases, and 18 bases lay in between. Germline V gene data show CDR1 as GTSNPN and CDR2 as SVGIG (reference sequence). The CDR3 is 14 amino acids. The CDR3 DNA follows: TGTGCCTGGAGCCCCCTCCGGGGATCCTCTGGCTACACCTTC. Protein: CAWSPLRGSSGYTF.

The chain joins TRBV2 to TRBJ2-1; 7 bases align to TRBD2. This CDR3 spans 14 amino acids. The V gene's germline CDR1 is SNHLY and CDR2 FYNNEI. The V and J ends lost 9 bases and 3 bases, in that order; junction bases with no gene match: 8. The CDR3 sequence: CASRSGAYYNEQFF. As DNA, the CDR3 is TGTGCCAGTCGGAGCGGGGCGTACTACAATGAGCAGTTCTTC.

This rearrangement joins TRBV9 to TRBJ2-1, with 9 bases lining up with TRBD2. Unmatched junction bases numbered 12, after V lost 4 bases and J lost 4 bases. This CDR3 comprises 17 residues. Germline V CDR1 and CDR2: SGDLS, YYNGEE. CDR3 bases: TGTGCCAGCAGCCCACGCCAGGGGCGGGGGGGGTACAATGAGCAGTTCTTC. It yields the protein CASSPRQGRGGYNEQFF.

This clone was counted once. The chain combines TRBV2 with TRBJ1-2, with TRBD1 matching 7 bases. The germline V gene has CDR1 SNHLY and CDR2 FYNNEI. The CDR3 loop spans 12 amino acids. V was clipped by 6 bases and J by 4 bases; unmatched bases: 2. The CDR3 region is CASSRTGYGYTF. Here the CDR3 DNA reads TGTGCCAGCAGCCGGACAGGCTATGGCTACACCTTC.

The chain couples TRBV7-9 to TRBJ1-1; 7 nucleotides agree with TRBD1. This CDR3 has 14 amino acids. The V gene's germline CDR1 is SEHNR and CDR2 FQNEAQ (reference sequence). The V gene end was trimmed by 6 bases and the J gene end by 1 base; junction bases not matched to a gene: 5. The CDR3 loop reads CASSSTGTNTEAFF. The CDR3, as DNA: TGTGCCAGCAGTTCGACAGGGACGAACACTGAAGCTTTCTTT. The complete variable domain, with remaining parts taken from reference TRBV7-9 and TRBJ1-1, reads DTGVSQNPRHKITKRGQNVTFRCDPISEHNRLYWYRQTLGQGPEFLTYFQNEAQLEKSRLLSDRFSAERPKGSFSTLEIQRTEQGDSAMYLCASSSTGTNTEAFFGQGTRLTVV.

The V and J genes are TRBV7-9 and TRBJ1-1, with 9 bases fitting TRBD1. CDR1 SEHNR and CDR2 FQNEAQ come from the germline V gene (reference sequence). V was pared by 6 bases and J by 6 bases, with 5 bases of the junction left unmatched. The CDR3 has 13 residues. CDR3 in amino acids: CASRATGGPEAFF. CDR3 sequence (DNA): TGTGCCAGCAGAGCTACAGGGGGCCCTGAAGCTTTCTTT.

The chain recombines TRBV2 with TRBJ2-1; 13 nucleotides line up with TRBD2. This CDR3 has 16 amino acids. Germline V gene data show CDR1 as SNHLY and CDR2 as FYNNEI. The V and J ends lost 6 bases and 6 bases, in that order; junction bases with no gene match: 8. The CDR3 spells CASRPTTSGGANEQFF. CDR3 coding DNA: TGTGCCAGCAGGCCGACCACTAGCGGGGGGGCCAATGAGCAGTTCTTC.

The gene calls are TRBV2 and TRBJ1-2; 8 bases are shared with TRBD1. The V and J ends lost 4 bases and 4 bases, in that order; junction bases with no gene match: 5. The CDR3 extends over 14 amino acids. CDR1 is SNHLY and CDR2 is FYNNEI in the germline V gene. As DNA, the CDR3 is TGTGCCAGCAGTGCCAGGGGGCCCGGCTATGGCTACACCTTC. Its protein is CASSARGPGYGYTF.

The chain employs TRBV11-3 and TRBJ1-1; 10 bases match TRBD1. CDR1 SGHNT and CDR2 YENEEA come from the germline V gene. Germline trimming cut 6 bases from V and 3 bases from J; bases unmatched to any gene: 7. The CDR3 has 15 residues. DNA for the CDR3: TGTGCCAGCAGTTCACCGGGACAGGGGCACACTGAAGCTTTCTTT. Encoded protein: CASSSPGQGHTEAFF.

This rearrangement joins TRBV19 to TRBJ1-1; D remains ambiguous. Trimming removed 1 base from V and 1 base from J, with 13 bases in between. The CDR3 covers 16 residues. The germline gives CDR1 LNHDA, CDR2 SQIVND (reference sequence). This CDR3 reads CASSIVPGRRNTEAFF. Written as DNA, the CDR3 is TGTGCCAGTAGTATAGTGCCTGGGCGTCGGAACACTGAAGCTTTCTTT.

The CDR3: CASRTGLSSYEQYF. CDR3 nucleotides: TGTGCCAGCAGGACGGGGTTAAGCTCCTACGAGCAGTACTTC. V usage is TRBV6-5 and J usage is TRBJ2-7; the D gene is possibly TRBD2 (5 bases). The germline gives CDR1 MNHEY, CDR2 SVGAGI. The CDR3 is 14 amino acids. V was trimmed by 6 bases and J by 0 bases, leaving 12 bases between them.

A single count supports this clone. V and J are TRBV5-1 and TRBJ2-7; the match to TRBD1 covers 8 bases. CDR1 is SGHRS and CDR2 is YFSETQ in the germline V gene. V was clipped by 2 bases and J by 3 bases; unmatched bases: 1. CDR3 length: 13 residues. CDR3 loop: CASSFDRGYEQYF. CDR3 nucleotides: TGCGCCAGCAGCTTCGACAGGGGCTACGAGCAGTACTTC.

The J gene is TRBJ1-2, the V gene TRBV2; TRBD1 is a possible D gene (6 bases). This CDR3 is built from 15 residues. Trimming removed 2 bases from V and 4 bases from J, with 14 bases in between. The germline gives CDR1 SNHLY, CDR2 FYNNEI. CDR3 in amino acids: CASSELGARGYGYTF. The CDR3 nucleotides read TGTGCCAGCAGTGAATTGGGGGCGCGCGGCTATGGCTACACCTTC.

DNA for the CDR3: TGCGCCAGCAGCCACCGAGCGGTCGCCGGGGAGACCCAGTACTTC. Protein sequence: CASSHRAVAGETQYF. V and J are TRBV4-1 and TRBJ2-5; perhaps TRBD2 as D (5 bases). V was pared by 3 bases and J by 5 bases, with 16 bases between. Germline V gives CDR1 MGHRA, CDR2 YSYEKL. This CDR3 is built from 15 residues.

This chain links TRBV7-2 with TRBJ1-5; 7 positions agree with TRBD1. The CDR3 is made up of 19 amino acids. V shed 5 bases, J shed 0 bases, and the junction held 16 bases outside the gene matches. Germline CDR1 SGHTA, CDR2 FQGNSA. The DNA for the CDR3 is TGTGCCAGCAGCCCACAACCCTGGCAGGGGGTTACTAGCAATCAGCCCCAGCATTTT. Its translation is CASSPQPWQGVTSNQPQHF.

The chain employs TRBV11-3 and TRBJ2-1; 9 nucleotides line up with TRBD1. The trim removed 5 bases at V and 4 bases at J, leaving 3 bases unmatched. There are 14 residues in the CDR3. Germline V CDR1 and CDR2: SGHNT, YENEEA. CDR3 DNA sequence: TGTGCCAGCAGCACGGGACAGGGATACAATGAGCAGTTCTTC. Its translation is CASSTGQGYNEQFF.

A note on this clone: This CDR3 is also generated by other DNA sequences in the sample. The rearrangement links TRBV12-3 or TRBV12-4 to TRBJ2-2, with D hard to call. Trimming took off 3 bases at V and 6 bases at J, with 5 bases between the two ends. The CDR3 has 12 residues. CDR3 in DNA: TGTGCCAGCAGTTTCTATCCCGGGGAGCTGTTTTTT. It is translated as CASSFYPGELFF.